These 18 T cell receptor beta chains were sequenced from one sample in a study of cytomegalovirus exposure and HLA in healthy donors. The PCR ran on 60 Vbeta and 13 Jbeta primers. TCRdb keeps only in-frame clones here, not all; method: immunoSEQ multiplex PCR. The sample lists over 150,000 clones, around 80% occurring once. The source material was PBMCs. The source of these receptors is a woman aged 60-75 years in good health and CMV-seropositive.

The V call is TRBV18, the J call TRBJ1-4; no clear D. The CDR3 totals 15 residues. Trimming stripped 2 bases from V and 4 bases from J, with 11 bases between. CDR1 is KGHSH and CDR2 is LQKENI in the germline V gene. The CDR3 DNA sequence: TGTGCCAGCTCACCAAGCTGGGAGGGTAATGAAAAACTGTTTTTT. Its protein is CASSPSWEGNEKLFF.

The V call is TRBV2, the J call TRBJ2-3; 11 bases line up with TRBD2. The CDR3 loop spans 15 amino acids. The ends lost 5 bases at V and 2 bases at J; junction bases unmatched: 3. The germline gives CDR1 SNHLY, CDR2 FYNNEI. CDR3 sequence reads: CASSRTSGYTDTQYF. The DNA of the CDR3 is TGTGCCAGCAGTCGGACTAGCGGGTACACAGATACGCAGTATTTT.

The chain employs TRBV7-2 and TRBJ2-7; the match to TRBD2 covers 13 bases. This CDR3 has 16 residues. With 5 bases clipped from V and 2 bases from J, the junction kept 6 bases outside the gene matches. Germline CDR1 reads SGHTA; CDR2 reads FQGNSA. CDR3 protein: CASSTPGLAGAYEQYF. CDR3 nucleotides: TGTGCCAGCAGCACCCCCGGACTAGCGGGAGCCTACGAGCAGTACTTC.

The V call is TRBV18, the J call TRBJ2-1; the match to TRBD2 covers 16 bases. This CDR3 is built from 16 residues. The V and J ends lost 3 bases and 7 bases, in that order; junction bases with no gene match: 3. Germline values: CDR1 KGHSH, CDR2 LQKENI. CDR3 DNA: TGTGCCAGCTCACCCTCGGGACTAGCGGGAGGGAATGAGCAGTTCTTC. It specifies CASSPSGLAGGNEQFF. The full variable domain, in which reference TRBV18 and TRBJ2-1 provide the parts outside the CDR3, is NAGVMQNPRHLVRRRGQEARLRCSPMKGHSHVYWYRQLPEEGLKFMVYLQKENIIDESGMPKERFSAEFPKEGPSILRIQQVVRGDSAAYFCASSPSGLAGGNEQFFGPGTRLTVL.

This clone was counted once. This CDR3 is also generated by other DNA sequences in the sample. This sequence joins TRBV6-5 and TRBJ2-7; 7 nucleotides match TRBD1. Germline-derived CDR1 and CDR2 are MNHEY and SVGAGI. The length of the CDR3 is 14 residues. V gave up 0 bases and J gave up 3 bases; unmatched junction bases: 2. CDR3 amino acids: CASSYSRDSYEQYF. CDR3 nucleotides: TGTGCCAGCAGTTACTCGAGGGACAGCTACGAGCAGTACTTC.

The V and J genes are TRBV27 and TRBJ1-5; D call uncertain. The CDR3 contains 15 residues. CDR1 and CDR2 (germline): MNHEY, SMNVEV (reference sequence). V was trimmed by 3 bases and J by 0 bases, leaving 9 bases between them. Here the CDR3 DNA reads TGTGCCAGCAGTTTTTCCCCCCATAGCAATCAGCCCCAGCATTTT. Translating it yields CASSFSPHSNQPQHF.

V and J are TRBV28 and TRBJ1-4, with D possibly TRBD1 on 6 matching bases. Between the trimmed V and J ends, which lost 6 bases and 4 bases, there was a span of 15 bases. Germline V gene lookup returns CDR1 MDHEN and CDR2 SYDVKM. CDR3 size: 15 residues. CDR3 nucleotide sequence: TGTGCCAGCAGCTCCTTGGGGGCAGGTAATGAAAAACTGTTTTTT. This gives the protein CASSSLGAGNEKLFF.

The chain links TRBV28 to TRBJ1-2; no clear D gene. Deletions cut 1 base from V and 8 bases from J, with 17 bases between. This CDR3 comprises 15 residues. Germline assignment: CDR1 MDHEN and CDR2 SYDVKM. The CDR3 loop reads CASSLSLTIGGGYTF. Written as DNA, the CDR3 is TGTGCCAGCAGTTTATCCCTTACAATCGGCGGCGGCTACACCTTC.

The CDR3 here is CASSLAGTGGNSPLHF. Here the CDR3 DNA reads TGTGCCAGCAGCTTAGCGGGGACAGGGGGTAATTCACCCCTCCACTTT. J is TRBJ1-6 and V is TRBV7-8, with TRBD1 matching 11 bases. V shed 0 bases, J shed 6 bases, and the junction held 1 base outside the gene matches. The length of the CDR3 is 16 residues. CDR1 is SGHVS and CDR2 is FQNEAQ in the germline V gene.

The gene calls are TRBV7-2 and TRBJ1-2, with TRBD1 matching 7 bases. Germline trimming cut 6 bases from V and 8 bases from J; bases unmatched to any gene: 6. The CDR3 extends over 12 amino acids. Germline lookup yields CDR1 SGHTA and CDR2 FQGNSA. The CDR3 spells CASSRTGEGYTF. The CDR3 bases are TGTGCCAGCAGTCGAACAGGGGAGGGCTACACCTTC.

The chain joins TRBV9 to TRBJ2-5, with 10 bases that match TRBD2. J lost 2 bases, V lost 0 bases, and 7 bases had no gene match. There are 17 residues in the CDR3. CDR1 and CDR2 (germline): SGDLS, YYNGEE. The CDR3 nucleotides read TGTGCCAGCAGCGTAGCCTTAGCGGGGGGTATTCAAGAGACCCAGTACTTC. Encoded protein: CASSVALAGGIQETQYF.

The chain carries TRBV30 and TRBJ2-3, with 10 bases aligning to TRBD2. CDR1 and CDR2 (germline): GTSNPN, SVGIG (reference sequence). This CDR3 region has 14 residues. V shed 5 bases, J shed 4 bases, and the junction held 6 bases outside the gene matches. The CDR3 region is CAWEGLARSDTQYF. CDR3 DNA sequence: TGTGCCTGGGAGGGACTAGCGAGGTCAGATACGCAGTATTTT.

This clone was seen only a few times. The J gene is TRBJ1-5, the V gene TRBV6-5; D may be TRBD1 (5 bases). The CDR3 consists of 15 residues. V was trimmed by 4 bases and J by 0 bases, leaving 10 bases between them. Per germline, CDR1 MNHEY and CDR2 SVGAGI. In DNA form, the CDR3 reads TGTGCCAGCAGTTGGAAACAGGATAGCAATCAGCCCCAGCATTTT. It encodes CASSWKQDSNQPQHF.

Concerning this clone itself: The same CDR3 can be traced to other DNA sequences in this sample. The V and J genes are TRBV2 and TRBJ2-1; perhaps TRBD1 as D (6 bases). V was shortened by 3 bases and J by 4 bases, with 10 bases between the two germline ends. CDR3 length: 14 residues. CDR1 and CDR2 from the germline V gene are SNHLY and FYNNEI. This CDR3 reads CASSDPGTYNEQFF. In nucleotides, the CDR3 is TGTGCCAGCAGTGACCCGGGGACATACAATGAGCAGTTCTTC.

This clone came up many times. The chain couples TRBV19 to TRBJ2-5, with 12 bases that match TRBD2. Per the germline V gene, CDR1 is LNHDA and CDR2 is SQIVND (reference sequence). The junction had 4 bases not matched to a gene; V was cut back by 3 bases and J by 5 bases. The CDR3 spans 15 residues. CDR3 protein: CASSMTSGSYETQYF. The CDR3 bases are TGTGCCAGTAGTATGACTAGCGGGAGTTATGAGACCCAGTACTTC.

The chain carries TRBV5-1 and TRBJ2-6; D is possibly TRBD1 (5 bases). The CDR3 runs 16 residues. V dropped 0 bases and J dropped 3 bases, with 10 bases sitting between them. Germline V CDR1 and CDR2: SGHRS, YFSETQ. DNA of the CDR3: TGCGCCAGCAGCTTGGCTCAGGGTGGTGGGGCCAACGTCCTGACTTTC. Its translation: CASSLAQGGGANVLTF.

The table lists this clone with a count of one. The chain recombines TRBV6-5 with TRBJ2-2; 7 bases are shared with TRBD1. Germline CDR1 and CDR2: MNHEY and SVGAGI. Trimming cost V 4 bases and J 1 base; bases outside gene matches: 6. The CDR3 extends over 16 amino acids. The CDR3 is CASSLQGRKNTGELFF. CDR3 nucleotide sequence: TGTGCCAGCAGTTTACAGGGGCGTAAGAACACCGGGGAGCTGTTTTTT.

This clone was recorded once. The chain links TRBV7-2 to TRBJ1-3; D unclear. Germline V gives CDR1 SGHTA, CDR2 FQGNSA. This CDR3 is 16 amino acids long. V gave up 1 base and J gave up 0 bases, with 10 bases separating them. CDR3 nucleotides: TGTGCCAGCAGCTTAGGGGCCACCAGCTCTGGAAACACCATATATTTT. Translated: CASSLGATSSGNTIYF.